This T cell receptor beta chain was documented in a study of human T cells and chemical hapten exposure. MiXCR was run by TCRdb on the RACE reads, yielding one entry per CDR3 protein. The sample shows roughly 150,000 distinct CDR3 sequences, 10% to 15% of them seen only once. This CDR3 contains 13 residues. V lost 1 base and J lost 11, with 14 bases in between. Germline V gives CDR1 SGHTA, CDR2 FQGTGA. This clonotype was found many times. Time point noted: patch test 2, 6 weeks after DPC sensitization. Treatment of the sample: therapeutic diphenylcyclopropenone sensitization with weekly scalp DPC. The sequences come from whole blood, collected in connection with sensitization to the hapten diphenylcyclopropenone (DPC). This rearrangement joins TRBV7-3 to TRBJ1-1; perhaps TRBD1 as D (5 bases). This clonotype was obtained from a woman between 50 and 59 years old with alopecia areata. Some clones in this sample may be carry-over from other donors' samples. The CDR3, as DNA: TGTGCCAGCAGCTTAAGCGGCAGGTCAGGGGCTTTCTTT. Translation: CASSLSGRSGAFF.